The 17 T cell receptor beta chains presented below share a single source sample, sequenced in a study of shared clonotypes between healthy human individuals. Only in-frame clones appear in the TCRdb table, and some are missing; sequencing was by immunoSEQ multiplex PCR. Among 600,000 to 700,000 clones listed, 73% were seen once. The sample was memory CD4+ T cells sorted from blood. Stated subset: CD45RA-negative fraction. The origin of the receptors is a woman aged 25-40 years in good health.

In this sample, this clone turned up once. No DNA is shown, since the ends of the CDR3 on it are uncertain; the CDR3 is the one TCRdb lists. The rearrangement uses TRBV28 and TRBJ2-2; the table's D gene call, TRBD2, was not cross checked with the DNA. The germline CDR1 and CDR2 sequences are MDHEN and SYDVKM. Ends included, the CDR3 has 16 residues. The CDR3 loop reads CASSRGGSFGAGELFF.

J is TRBJ2-2 and V is TRBV27; D is undetermined. The V gene's germline CDR1 is MNHEY and CDR2 SMNVEV (reference sequence). CDR3 length: 19 residues. V was shortened by 0 bases and J by 6 bases, with 23 bases between the two germline ends. The CDR3 bases are TGTGCCAGCAGTTTATCAGTACCGAGCCTAAGGGCCGAAGCCGGGGAGCTGTTTTTT. Protein product: CASSLSVPSLRAEAGELFF.

This chain joins TRBV30 and TRBJ2-7; 8 positions agree with TRBD1. Germline values: CDR1 GTSNPN, CDR2 SVGIG (reference sequence). This CDR3 region has 14 residues. J gave up 3 bases and V 3 bases, and 7 bases lay outside the gene matches. CDR3 protein: CAWRSGQADYEQYF. The CDR3 bases are TGTGCCTGGAGATCGGGACAGGCTGACTACGAGCAGTACTTC.

The rearrangement joins TRBV6-6 to TRBJ1-6, with D maybe TRBD1 (5 bases). With 8 bases removed from V and 10 bases from J, the gap between germline ends came to 15 bases. The CDR3 is made up of 13 amino acids. Germline loops: CDR1 MNHNY, CDR2 SVGAGI (reference sequence). CDR3 DNA: TGTGCCAGCGAAGACGGGGGTAGATCACCCCTCCACTTT. The encoded protein is CASEDGGRSPLHF.

CDR3 nucleotides: TGCGCCAGCAGCCTGTCGGGGGCGAACACTGAAGCTTTCTTT. This codes for CASSLSGANTEAFF. The chain joins TRBV5-1 to TRBJ1-1, with D maybe TRBD1 (6 bases). Germline V gene lookup returns CDR1 SGHRS and CDR2 YFSETQ. This CDR3 is built from 14 residues. The V gene lost 4 bases and the J gene lost 1 base, with 11 bases spanning the gap.

J is TRBJ2-5 and V is TRBV7-9; possibly TRBD1 for D (5 bases). The DNA end is more similar to TRBJ2-7, so the J call may be wrong. CDR3 length: 14 residues. Germline loops: CDR1 SEHNR, CDR2 FQNEAQ (reference sequence). The CDR3 nucleotides are TGTGCCAGCAGCCAGTTCCTGGGCAGGGACGAGCAGTACTTC. Translating gives CASSQFLGRDEQYF.

This clone was detected a few times. The CDR3 sequence: CASSPPGTEYNEQFF. The DNA for the CDR3 is TGTGCCAGCAGTCCACCCGGGACAGAGTACAATGAGCAGTTCTTC. This rearrangement joins TRBV6-6 to TRBJ2-1, with TRBD1 matching 7 bases. V lost 5 bases to trimming and J lost 4 bases; unmatched junction nucleotides: 8. The CDR3 loop spans 15 amino acids. Germline CDR1 reads MNHNY; CDR2 reads SVGAGI (reference sequence).

V is TRBV5-4 and J is TRBJ2-7; D perhaps matches TRBD1 (6 bases). The CDR3 is 18 amino acids. With 1 base removed from V and 2 bases from J, the gap between germline ends came to 22 bases. Germline V gives CDR1 SGHNT, CDR2 YYREEE (reference sequence). The CDR3 protein is CASSLSIGLKKGAYEQYF. For the CDR3, the DNA is TGTGCCAGCAGCTTGTCAATCGGGCTCAAAAAGGGGGCCTACGAGCAGTACTTC.

This chain uses TRBV7-9 with TRBJ2-1; D is perhaps TRBD2 (5 bases). The V end was cut by 1 base, the J end by 9 bases, with 22 bases between. The CDR3 totals 17 residues. CDR1 is SEHNR, CDR2 FQNEAQ, per germline (reference sequence). In DNA form, the CDR3 reads TGTGCCAGCAGCTTAGACTATGCACGCTCTAGCATAGGTGAGCAGTTCTTC. Its protein is CASSLDYARSSIGEQFF.

The V and J genes are TRBV27 and TRBJ1-3; no clear D. The CDR3 loop spans 14 amino acids. Germline assignment: CDR1 MNHEY and CDR2 SMNVEV (reference sequence). V lost 3 bases and J lost 2, with 8 bases in between. This CDR3 is CASSFNRAGNTIYF. The CDR3 nucleotides read TGTGCCAGCAGTTTCAACAGAGCTGGAAACACCATATATTTT.

Regarding this clone: This CDR3 is also generated by other DNA sequences in the sample. The gene calls are TRBV5-1 and TRBJ1-2, with D perhaps TRBD1 (5 bases). Germline lookup yields CDR1 SGHRS and CDR2 YFSETQ. The CDR3 sequence is 14 residues long. V was cut by 0 bases and J by 2 bases, with 8 bases left in between. CDR3 residues: CASSLAEGNYGYTF. The CDR3 DNA follows: TGCGCCAGCAGCTTGGCCGAGGGGAACTATGGCTACACCTTC.

This chain joins TRBV6-1 and TRBJ2-4; D unresolved. CDR1 and CDR2 (germline): MNHNS, SASEGT. Trimming took 6 bases from V and 0 from J, leaving 18 bases between them. The CDR3 extends over 17 amino acids. For the CDR3, the DNA is TGTGCCAGCAGGGAACTCCGCTCGGGCCTAGCCAAAAACATTCAGTACTTC. It specifies CASRELRSGLAKNIQYF.

The rearrangement uses TRBV4-2 and TRBJ1-3; D not resolved. The ends were cut back, 1 base at V and 0 bases at J, with 4 bases in the middle. CDR1 and CDR2 (germline): LGHNA, YNFKEQ. This CDR3 contains 14 residues. CDR3 nucleotides: TGTGCCAGCAGCCAAGCGAGCTCTGGAAACACCATATATTTT. It codes for CASSQASSGNTIYF.

The CDR3 coding sequence is TGTGCCAGCCCCCTAAACCCCGGGACAGGGGAAGCAGATACGCAGTATTTT. Its translation is CASPLNPGTGEADTQYF. The chain uses TRBV2 and TRBJ2-3, with TRBD1 matching 10 bases. The ends lost 8 bases at V and 4 bases at J; junction bases unmatched: 15. The CDR3 spans 17 residues. Germline CDR1 and CDR2: SNHLY and FYNNEI.

The V call is TRBV7-8, the J call TRBJ1-5; no clear D gene. The germline gives CDR1 SGHVS, CDR2 FQNEAQ. V was pared by 2 bases and J by 15 bases, with 23 bases between. CDR3 size: 15 residues. Here the CDR3 reads CASSLRAPLPRDLHF. For the CDR3, the DNA is TGTGCCAGCAGCTTACGGGCCCCACTTCCTCGTGATTTGCATTTT.

There are a few counts of this clone. The V gene is TRBV29-1, the J gene TRBJ1-2; tentatively, D is TRBD1 (5 bases). The CDR3 sequence is 14 residues long. Germline V gene sequence: CDR1 SQVTM, CDR2 ANQGSEA. Trimming took off 4 bases at V and 1 base at J, with 13 bases between the two ends. The CDR3 protein is CSVVRQGGNYGYTF. DNA for the CDR3: TGCAGCGTTGTAAGGCAGGGAGGTAACTATGGCTACACCTTC.

With regard to this clone: This sample includes further DNA sequences coding for the same CDR3. This rearrangement joins TRBV6-5 to TRBJ2-1, with 8 bases lining up with TRBD2. The CDR3 has 13 amino acids. J was trimmed by 5 bases and V by 5 bases; bases with no gene match: 2. Germline V gene lookup returns CDR1 MNHEY and CDR2 SVGAGI. The CDR3 loop is CASSRGGNNEQFF. CDR3 DNA sequence: TGTGCCAGCAGTCGGGGGGGGAACAATGAGCAGTTCTTC.